This T cell receptor (beta chain) was sequenced during a study of cytomegalovirus exposure and HLA in healthy donors. Primers included in the PCR were 60 Vbeta and 13 Jbeta primers. Assay used: immunoSEQ multiplex PCR; TCRdb lists only in-frame clones, some missing. The table shows about 130,000 clones, with 81% occurring only once. Germline V gene data show CDR1 as SGHTS and CDR2 as YDEGEE. Trimming cost V 0 bases and J 6 bases, with 9 bases left between them. The CDR3 length is 13 residues. This receptor was identified in a man between 18 and 35 years old in good health and CMV-seronegative. The specimen was PBMCs. The rearrangement links TRBV5-8 to TRBJ1-2, with a possible D match to TRBD1 (6 bases). The CDR3 DNA reads as TGTGCCAGCAGCTTGGAGGGGGTTGATGGCTACACCTTC. Encoded protein: CASSLEGVDGYTF.